This T cell receptor beta chain was sequenced in a study of blood T cell repertoires in COVID-19. The protocol was immunoSEQ multiplex PCR, while the TCRdb copy is restricted to in-frame clones and leaves out a portion. The sample includes around 300,000 clones, approximately 88% seen only once; the top ten take around 5%. The age range of participants was about 18 to 89 years, with residence in 20 to 25 US areas. Cohorts were based on clinical histories the participants reported. Two negative PCRs, clearance, or symptom resolution had been documented for recovered Cohort 3 donors. This CDR3 region has 15 residues. Germline-derived CDR1 and CDR2 are MNHNS and SASEGT. The junction had 5 bases not matched to a gene; V was cut back by 3 bases and J by 2 bases.

The sequencing sample was made of PBMCs or T cells enriched from blood (not recorded which). J is TRBJ1-2 and V is TRBV6-1, with 8 nucleotides matching TRBD1. The receptor comes from a man aged 25-45 years who had recovered from COVID-19. CDR3 sequence: CASSDWTGPNYGYTF. Written as DNA, the CDR3 is TGTGCCAGCAGTGATTGGACAGGGCCCAACTATGGCTACACCTTC.